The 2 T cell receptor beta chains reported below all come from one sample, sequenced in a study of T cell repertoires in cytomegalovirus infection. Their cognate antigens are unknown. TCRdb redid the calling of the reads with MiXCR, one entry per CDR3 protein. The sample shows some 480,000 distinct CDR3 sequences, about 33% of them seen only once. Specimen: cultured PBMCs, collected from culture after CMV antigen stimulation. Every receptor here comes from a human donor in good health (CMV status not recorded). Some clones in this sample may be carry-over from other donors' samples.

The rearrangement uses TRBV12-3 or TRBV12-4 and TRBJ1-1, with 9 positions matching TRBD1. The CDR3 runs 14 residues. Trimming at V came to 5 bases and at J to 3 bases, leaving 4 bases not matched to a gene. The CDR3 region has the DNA TGTGCCAGCAGTCCGACAGGGGGATACACTGAAGCTTTCTTT. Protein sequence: CASSPTGGYTEAFF.

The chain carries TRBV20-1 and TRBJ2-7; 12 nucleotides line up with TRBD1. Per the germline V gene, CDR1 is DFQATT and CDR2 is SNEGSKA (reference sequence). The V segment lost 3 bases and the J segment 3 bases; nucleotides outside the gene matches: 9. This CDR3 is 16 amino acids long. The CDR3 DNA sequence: TGCAGTGCTAGTGATGTCGGGACAGGGGGCGACTACGAGCAGTACTTC. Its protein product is CSASDVGTGGDYEQYF.